Relative to its sample, the clone carrying this TCR beta chain is medium-sized. Its antigen is not known. Reverse transcription used around 500 ng RNA and constant-region primers for alpha and beta. Each of the alpha and beta chains got its own library through chain-specific third strand synthesis with indices. After a brief PCR adding P5, P7 and a second index, about 24 amplification cycles followed. TCRdb reprocessed the 5' RACE reads via MiXCR and lists one record per CDR3 protein. The sample carries roughly 10,000 distinct CDR3 sequences, 6.5% to 9% recorded once. All unsorted peripheral T cells were captured because whole blood was used without fractionation. Peripheral blood, around 2.5 ml, was drawn for RNA extraction. These data come from a study of HIV-infected patients and healthy controls. Study-wide results and caveats: MAIT alpha-chain CDR3s were frequent in healthy controls, depleted in HIV+. HIV-associated CDR3 frequencies dropped significantly during therapy; CMV-associated ones, mostly rising, changed nonsignificantly.

The germline CDR1 and CDR2 sequences are MDHEN and SYDVKM. This CDR3 has 13 residues. The V and J ends lost 6 bases and 4 bases respectively, with 13 bases between them. V is TRBV28 and J is TRBJ2-7; D tentatively fits TRBD1 or TRBD2 (5 bases each). This TCR was sampled from an adult in good health. The sequenced material came from blood. The CDR3 nucleotides are TGTGCCAGCAGACCGGGACCAGTATACGAGCAGTACTTC. It specifies CASRPGPVYEQYF.